This T cell receptor (beta chain) stems from a study of cytomegalovirus exposure and HLA in healthy donors. Study-wide context: It was reported in a later analysis that the approximately 120 validation repertoires used the same platform as the approximately 670 first-cohort repertoires.

Overall study findings and caveats: The study put roughly 160 TCR beta chains on its list as cytomegalovirus-associated. Whilst most TCR sequences proved rare, a subset of public TCRs occurred across many donors. Testing in vitro showed a few CMV-associated chains specific for CMV antigens.

CDR3 length equals 15 residues. V lost 5 bases, J lost 2 bases, and 6 bases stayed unmatched. The germline gives CDR1 MGHRA, CDR2 YSYEKL. To note about this clone: The antigen is not known.

TCRdb keeps only in-frame clones here, not all; method: immunoSEQ multiplex PCR. The top ten clones hold approximately 5.8% of a sample with 100,000 or so clones, roughly 84% of them seen once. The chain recombines TRBV4-1 with TRBJ1-5, with 7 nucleotides matching TRBD1. The sequenced material came from PBMCs. This clonotype was sampled from a man in his late teens or twenties in good health and CMV-seropositive. CDR3 nucleotide sequence: TGCGCCAGCAGCATCGGACAGGCCCGCAATCAGCCCCAGCATTTT. Protein product: CASSIGQARNQPQHF.